Shown below are 15 T cell receptor beta chains from a single sample sequenced in a study of CD8+ T cells in alopecia areata. RNA extraction and reverse transcription yielded cDNA as sequencing template. Profiled with immunoSEQ multiplex PCR; TCRdb holds only in-frame clones, not every one. The sample lists hundreds of thousands of clones, 67% occurring once. Sequenced here: CD4+ T cells sorted from blood, sampled at week 0. These receptors were obtained from a human donor with alopecia areata.

The CDR3 loop reads CAWSTGGKDGYTF. The CDR3 DNA follows: TGTGCCTGGAGTACGGGGGGCAAAGATGGCTACACCTTC. The J gene is TRBJ1-2, the V gene TRBV30; TRBD1 is a possible D gene (6 bases). This CDR3 region has 13 residues. V lost 2 bases to trimming and J lost 6 bases, with 13 bases between them. The germline V gene has CDR1 GTSNPN and CDR2 SVGIG (reference sequence).

This clone was recorded only once. The J gene is TRBJ2-6, the V gene TRBV5-1, with D possibly being TRBD2 (6 bases). The CDR3 has 19 residues. V lost 2 bases and J lost 0, with 18 bases in between. Germline assignment: CDR1 SGHRS and CDR2 YFSETQ. For the CDR3, the DNA is TGCGCCAGCAGCTTCTTCCCGGGACTCCAGAGCTCTGGGGCCAACGTCCTGACTTTC. As protein: CASSFFPGLQSSGANVLTF.

This chain joins TRBV7-9 and TRBJ1-2; 8 nucleotides match TRBD1. J was trimmed by 7 bases and V by 2 bases; bases with no gene match: 12. CDR1 and CDR2 from the germline V gene are SEHNR and FQNEAQ (reference sequence). The CDR3 spans 16 residues. The chain's CDR3 is CASSLKRAGGPPGYTF. Here the CDR3 DNA reads TGTGCCAGCAGCTTAAAACGGGCAGGGGGCCCTCCTGGCTACACCTTC.

A note on this clone: One junction end disagrees with the germline gene, perhaps due to a read error. The chain carries TRBV7-2 and TRBJ1-1; D uncertain. Germline CDR1 reads SGHTA; CDR2 reads FQGNSA. The CDR3 is 14 residues long. This chain's CDR3 is CASTPTTVKTEAFF. CDR3 nucleotide sequence: TGTGCCAGCACGCCGACAACTGTGAAAACTGAAGCTTTCTTT.

The chain combines TRBV5-1 with TRBJ2-3, with D unresolved. V was pared by 0 bases and J by 4 bases, with 18 bases between. This CDR3 is built from 17 residues. Germline CDR1 reads SGHRS; CDR2 reads YFSETQ. The CDR3 bases are TGCGCCAGCAGCTTGGCCGTATCACCAGGTTCGGCAGATACGCAGTATTTT. It is translated as CASSLAVSPGSADTQYF.

The chain uses TRBV29-1 and TRBJ2-5, with 9 bases that match TRBD1. Unmatched junction bases numbered 7, after V lost 7 bases and J lost 4 bases. The CDR3 sequence is 13 residues long. Germline V gene sequence: CDR1 SQVTM, CDR2 ANQGSEA. The CDR3 sequence is CSGMGQGSETQYF. CDR3 DNA: TGCAGCGGAATGGGACAGGGTTCAGAGACCCAGTACTTC.

The CDR3 sequence: CASSVAQAGQPQHF. CDR3 nucleotides: TGTGCCAGCAGCGTAGCTCAGGCCGGACAGCCCCAGCATTTT. The chain carries TRBV9 and TRBJ1-5; D not resolved. The CDR3 totals 14 residues. V dropped 0 bases and J dropped 7 bases, with 11 bases sitting between them. Germline-derived CDR1 and CDR2 are SGDLS and YYNGEE.

CDR3 protein: CAWSGRGQLTGELFF. CDR3 in DNA: TGTGCCTGGAGTGGGAGGGGACAGCTCACCGGGGAGCTGTTTTTT. The chain links TRBV30 to TRBJ2-2; the D gene is possibly TRBD1 (7 bases). Germline CDR1 GTSNPN, CDR2 SVGIG (reference sequence). The V end lost 1 base, the J end lost 4 bases, and 13 bases lay between the germline ends. This CDR3 spans 15 amino acids.

The CDR3 here is CSVGQVGNEQFF. Written as DNA, the CDR3 is TGCAGCGTTGGCCAAGTGGGCAATGAGCAGTTCTTC. This rearrangement joins TRBV29-1 to TRBJ2-1; D is undetermined. Germline V lookup: CDR1 SQVTM, CDR2 ANQGSEA. Trimming left V 4 bases short and J 6 bases short, with 10 bases between. This CDR3 region has 12 residues.

V usage is TRBV11-2 and J usage is TRBJ2-1; TRBD1 agrees at 8 bases. Looked up from germline, CDR1 is SGHAT and CDR2 is FQNNGV. Germline trimming cut 6 bases from V and 9 bases from J; bases unmatched to any gene: 16. This CDR3 is built from 16 residues. The CDR3 region is CASRLRPGQAFSEQFF. CDR3 bases: TGTGCCAGCAGACTGAGGCCGGGACAGGCGTTTAGTGAGCAGTTCTTC.

This rearrangement joins TRBV9 to TRBJ2-5; 10 nucleotides line up with TRBD2. The V gene end was trimmed by 3 bases and the J gene end by 4 bases; junction bases not matched to a gene: 15. The CDR3 sequence is 18 residues long. Germline values: CDR1 SGDLS, CDR2 YYNGEE. This chain's CDR3 is CASSGVASGGPAGETQYF. Written as DNA, the CDR3 is TGTGCCAGCAGCGGGGTGGCTAGCGGGGGCCCCGCCGGAGAGACCCAGTACTTC.

The V call is TRBV4-1, the J call TRBJ1-2; D may be TRBD1 (6 bases). Germline-derived CDR1 and CDR2 are MGHRA and YSYEKL. The CDR3 extends over 13 amino acids. V was pared by 5 bases and J by 5 bases, with 12 bases between. CDR3: CASSSRGIYGYTF. Written as DNA, the CDR3 is TGCGCCAGCAGCTCAAGGGGGATATATGGCTACACCTTC.

This CDR3 reads CAWSVLENYGYTF. The CDR3 bases are TGTGCCTGGAGTGTACTAGAGAACTATGGCTACACCTTC. The genes are TRBV30 and TRBJ1-2; D ambiguous. Germline V gives CDR1 GTSNPN, CDR2 SVGIG (reference sequence). V lost 0 bases, J lost 2 bases, and 7 bases lay in between. The CDR3 runs to 13 residues.

The chain has TRBV29-1 and TRBJ2-7, with 7 bases matching TRBD1. The CDR3 spans 15 residues. Germline V CDR1 and CDR2: SQVTM, ANQGSEA. V lost 5 bases, J lost 5 bases, and 15 bases stayed unmatched. The CDR3 protein is CSVLGRAGGFDEQYF. CDR3 nucleotide sequence: TGCAGCGTTTTAGGTAGGGCAGGGGGTTTTGACGAGCAGTACTTC.

The CDR3 sequence is CASSLRRHEQYF. CDR3 DNA: TGTGCCAGCAGCTTGCGACGGCACGAGCAGTACTTC. The rearrangement joins TRBV5-6 to TRBJ2-7; D remains ambiguous. The V gene lost 1 base and the J gene lost 5 bases, with 7 bases spanning the gap. This CDR3 is 12 amino acids long. Looked up from germline, CDR1 is SGHDT and CDR2 is YYEEEE.